The 11 T cell receptor beta chains reported below all come from one sample, sequenced in a study of blood T cell repertoires in COVID-19. Sequencing used immunoSEQ multiplex PCR; TCRdb keeps in-frame clones, though not all of them. This sample has around 140,000 clones, with 80% found just once. Sequencing was carried out using peripheral blood. These receptors all come from a man in his 70s who had recovered from COVID-19.

The chain joins TRBV4-3 to TRBJ2-5; no reliable D call. The V gene lost 1 base and the J gene lost 0 bases, with 9 bases spanning the gap. Germline-derived CDR1 and CDR2 are LGHNA and YSLEER. CDR3 size: 15 residues. CDR3 sequence reads: CASSQVFEYQETQYF. The CDR3, as DNA: TGCGCCAGCAGCCAAGTATTTGAGTACCAAGAGACCCAGTACTTC.

The chain is built from TRBV2 and TRBJ1-5; 12 nucleotides agree with TRBD1. Looked up from germline, CDR1 is SNHLY and CDR2 is FYNNEI. The CDR3 runs 15 residues. V gave up 6 bases and J gave up 7 bases; unmatched junction bases: 7. CDR3 region: CASRGTGGREQPQHF. The CDR3 DNA is TGTGCCAGCAGGGGGACAGGGGGCAGGGAACAGCCCCAGCATTTT.

This sequence joins TRBV12-3 or TRBV12-4 and TRBJ2-2; no firm D call. CDR3 length equals 13 residues. Trimming shortened V by 5 bases and J by 6 bases, and 10 bases separated the two germline ends. The DNA of the CDR3 is TGTGCCAGCAGTGAGGTTAATGCCGGGGAGCTGTTTTTT. As protein: CASSEVNAGELFF.

This sequence joins TRBV7-6 and TRBJ1-1, with a possible D match to TRBD1 (5 bases). Trimming took 4 bases from V and 1 from J, leaving 19 bases between them. The CDR3 contains 17 residues. The germline V gene has CDR1 SGHVS and CDR2 FNYEAQ. The CDR3 spells CASSSAGGGIGNTEAFF. CDR3 nucleotide sequence: TGTGCCAGCAGCTCCGCCGGTGGGGGGATCGGGAACACTGAAGCTTTCTTT.

The rearrangement uses TRBV27 and TRBJ2-2; a possible D gene is TRBD1 (5 bases). Germline V gene sequence: CDR1 MNHEY, CDR2 SMNVEV (reference sequence). This CDR3 has 14 residues. V lost 2 bases, J lost 2 bases, and 6 bases lay in between. The CDR3 reads CASSLGQNTGELFF. The CDR3 DNA reads as TGTGCCAGCAGTTTAGGACAAAACACCGGGGAGCTGTTTTTT.

J is TRBJ2-1 and V is TRBV7-9; D unresolved. Germline CDR1 is SEHNR and CDR2 is FQNEAQ (reference sequence). The CDR3 contains 12 residues. V was pared by 5 bases and J by 10 bases, with 12 bases between. CDR3 bases: TGTGCCAGCAGCCCTCGGGTACTGGAGCAGTTCTTC. As protein: CASSPRVLEQFF.

The chain links TRBV15 to TRBJ2-1, with TRBD2 matching 9 bases. Trimming cost V 10 bases and J 2 bases; bases outside gene matches: 9. Germline V CDR1 and CDR2: LNHNV, YYDKDF (reference sequence). The length of the CDR3 is 15 residues. CDR3 nucleotide sequence: TGTGCCAGCCGGGGCGGGAGGGAGGCCTACAATGAGCAGTTCTTC. Translating gives CASRGGREAYNEQFF.

The CDR3 nucleotides read TGTGCCATCAGTGAGTCTAGGGGGCTAGAGACCCAGTACTTC. Its protein product is CAISESRGLETQYF. V gene TRBV10-3 combines with J gene TRBJ2-5, with 7 positions matching TRBD1. CDR1 is ENHRY and CDR2 is SYGVKD in the germline V gene. The CDR3 is made up of 14 amino acids. The V and J ends lost 0 bases and 4 bases, in that order; junction bases with no gene match: 2.

The chain carries TRBV9 and TRBJ2-3, with a tentative D call TRBD2 (6 bases). Germline V lookup: CDR1 SGDLS, CDR2 YYNGEE. V was cut by 0 bases and J by 7 bases, with 21 bases left in between. The CDR3 sequence is 17 residues long. CDR3 DNA sequence: TGTGCCAGCAGCGTAGAGGTGGGGACGGGAGCGTTGCATACGCAGTATTTT. Its protein is CASSVEVGTGALHTQYF.

The V gene is TRBV5-1, the J gene TRBJ2-7; TRBD2 might be the D (6 bases). Trimming left V 3 bases short and J 8 bases short, with 21 bases between. The CDR3 spans 15 residues. Germline V gives CDR1 SGHRS, CDR2 YFSETQ. The CDR3 coding sequence is TGCGCCAGCAGCTCCCAGCTGGCAACGGGGGAGCAGCAGTACTTC. Translating it yields CASSSQLATGEQQYF.

This clone showed up just once. V and J are TRBV5-6 and TRBJ1-5; D not resolved. The germline V gene encodes CDR1 SGHDT and CDR2 YYEEEE. The CDR3 consists of 14 residues. Trimming cost V 1 base and J 5 bases, with 10 bases left between them. The CDR3 loop is CASSLYGEDQPQHF. The DNA for the CDR3 is TGTGCCAGCAGCTTGTATGGGGAGGATCAGCCCCAGCATTTT.